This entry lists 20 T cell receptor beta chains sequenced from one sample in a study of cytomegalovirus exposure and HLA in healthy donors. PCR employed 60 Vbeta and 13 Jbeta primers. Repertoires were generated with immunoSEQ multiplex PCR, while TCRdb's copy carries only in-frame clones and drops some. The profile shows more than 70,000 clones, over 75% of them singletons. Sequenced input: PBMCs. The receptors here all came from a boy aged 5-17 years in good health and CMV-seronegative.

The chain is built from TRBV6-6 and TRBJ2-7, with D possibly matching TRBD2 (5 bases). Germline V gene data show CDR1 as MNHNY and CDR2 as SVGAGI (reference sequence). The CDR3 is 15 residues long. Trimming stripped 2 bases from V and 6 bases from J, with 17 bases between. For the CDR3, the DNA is TGTGCCAGCAGTTACGGAACTTCGGACGGAGGCGAGCAGTACTTC. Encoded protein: CASSYGTSDGGEQYF.

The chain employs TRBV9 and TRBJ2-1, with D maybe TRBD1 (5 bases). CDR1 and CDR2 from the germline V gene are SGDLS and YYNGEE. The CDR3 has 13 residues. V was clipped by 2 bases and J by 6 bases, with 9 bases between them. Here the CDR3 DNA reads TGTGCCAGCAGCGTTGGAGACAGCAATGAGCAGTTCTTC. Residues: CASSVGDSNEQFF.

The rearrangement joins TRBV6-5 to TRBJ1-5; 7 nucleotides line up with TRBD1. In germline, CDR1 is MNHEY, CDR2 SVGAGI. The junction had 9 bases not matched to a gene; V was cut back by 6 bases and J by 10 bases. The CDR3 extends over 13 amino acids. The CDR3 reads CASRGGPGGPQHF. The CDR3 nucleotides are TGTGCCAGCAGAGGGGGCCCGGGTGGTCCCCAGCATTTT.

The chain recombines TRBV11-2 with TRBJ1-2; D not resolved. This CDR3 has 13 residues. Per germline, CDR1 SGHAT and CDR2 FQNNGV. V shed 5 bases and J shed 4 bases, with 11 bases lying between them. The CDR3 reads CASSPSGAYGYTF. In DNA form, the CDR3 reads TGTGCCAGCAGCCCTTCGGGAGCCTATGGCTACACCTTC.

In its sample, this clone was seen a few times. The CDR3 here is CASSLSSGNTIYF. The CDR3 DNA is TGCGCCAGCAGCCTTTCTTCTGGAAACACCATATATTTT. This chain joins TRBV4-1 and TRBJ1-3; D ambiguous. The CDR3 spans 13 residues. Germline CDR1 reads MGHRA; CDR2 reads YSYEKL. The germline V and J ends were trimmed by 4 bases and 1 base, with 5 bases remaining between them.

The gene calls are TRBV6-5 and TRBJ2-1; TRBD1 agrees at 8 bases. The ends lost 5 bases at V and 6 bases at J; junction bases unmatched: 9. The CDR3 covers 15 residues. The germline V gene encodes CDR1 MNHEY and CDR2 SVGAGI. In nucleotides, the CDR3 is TGTGCCAGCAGTCGGACAGGGTCCACCCCCAATGAGCAGTTCTTC. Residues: CASSRTGSTPNEQFF.

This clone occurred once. In DNA form, the CDR3 reads TGTGCCAGCAGCTTAGGATTAGTTTCCTACAATGAGCAGTTCTTC. This translates into CASSLGLVSYNEQFF. The chain carries TRBV11-3 and TRBJ2-1; D unclear. Between the trimmed V and J ends, which lost 1 base and 1 base, there was a span of 8 bases. The germline gives CDR1 SGHNT, CDR2 YENEEA. CDR3 length: 15 amino acids.

DNA for the CDR3: TGCGCCAGCAGCCACTCCGCGACAGGGGAATCCTACGAGCAGTACTTC. It specifies CASSHSATGESYEQYF. This chain joins TRBV4-3 and TRBJ2-7; 8 bases map to TRBD1. V was pared by 3 bases and J by 1 base, with 8 bases of the junction left unmatched. CDR3 length equals 16 residues. Germline V CDR1 and CDR2: LGHNA, YSLEER.

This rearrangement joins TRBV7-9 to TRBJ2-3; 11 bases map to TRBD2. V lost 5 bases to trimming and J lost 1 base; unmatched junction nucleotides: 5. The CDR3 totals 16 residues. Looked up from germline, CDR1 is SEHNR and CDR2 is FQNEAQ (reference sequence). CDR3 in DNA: TGTGCCAGCAGCCCGACTAGCGGGACCCGCACAGATACGCAGTATTTT. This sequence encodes CASSPTSGTRTDTQYF.

The chain's CDR3 is CASSQNRLGDTDTQYF. CDR3 DNA sequence: TGTGCCAGCAGCCAAAACCGTCTAGGAGACACAGATACGCAGTATTTT. This chain links TRBV28 with TRBJ2-3, with D unresolved. Deletions cut 6 bases from V and 2 bases from J, with 18 bases between. This CDR3 spans 16 amino acids. Germline V lookup: CDR1 MDHEN, CDR2 SYDVKM.

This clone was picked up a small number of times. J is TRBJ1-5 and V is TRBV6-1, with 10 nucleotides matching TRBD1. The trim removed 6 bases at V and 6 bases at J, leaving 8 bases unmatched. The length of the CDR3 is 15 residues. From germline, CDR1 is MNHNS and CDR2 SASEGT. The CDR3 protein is CASRTTGGVIQPQHF. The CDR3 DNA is TGTGCCAGCAGGACGACAGGGGGCGTGATTCAGCCCCAGCATTTT.

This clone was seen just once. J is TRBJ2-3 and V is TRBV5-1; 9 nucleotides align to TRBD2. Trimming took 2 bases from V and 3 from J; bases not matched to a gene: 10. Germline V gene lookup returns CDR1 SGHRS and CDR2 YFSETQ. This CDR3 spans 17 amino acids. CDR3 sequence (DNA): TGCGCCAGCAGCTTTTCCCCCCGTAGCGGGGGAACAGATACGCAGTATTTT. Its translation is CASSFSPRSGGTDTQYF.

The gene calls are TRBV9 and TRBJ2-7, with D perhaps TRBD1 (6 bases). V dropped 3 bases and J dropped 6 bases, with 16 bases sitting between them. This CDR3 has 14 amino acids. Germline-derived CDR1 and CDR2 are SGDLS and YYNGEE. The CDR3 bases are TGTGCCAGCAGCGGCCTTCCAGGGGAAAGCGAGCAGTACTTC. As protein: CASSGLPGESEQYF.

CDR3 amino acids: CASMGRGVNTGELFF. The CDR3 DNA reads TGTGCCAGCATGGGACGGGGGGTGAACACCGGGGAGCTGTTTTTT. The chain combines TRBV28 with TRBJ2-2; TRBD2 agrees at 7 bases. Per the germline V gene, CDR1 is MDHEN and CDR2 is SYDVKM. V gave up 7 bases and J gave up 1 base; unmatched junction bases: 6. This CDR3 region has 15 residues.

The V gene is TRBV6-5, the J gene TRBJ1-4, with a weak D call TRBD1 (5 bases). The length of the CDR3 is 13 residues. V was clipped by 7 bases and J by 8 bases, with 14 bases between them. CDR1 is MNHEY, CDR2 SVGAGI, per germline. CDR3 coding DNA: TGTGCCAGCAAACGGCAGGGTGGAGAAAAACTGTTTTTT. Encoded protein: CASKRQGGEKLFF.

In DNA form, the CDR3 reads TGTGCCAGCAGTGAATCGTTTAGGAGGTACACAGATACGCAGTATTTT. As protein: CASSESFRRYTDTQYF. The chain is built from TRBV25-1 and TRBJ2-3; TRBD2 is a possible D gene (5 bases). The CDR3 has 16 amino acids. V shed 1 base and J shed 2 bases, with 13 bases lying between them. From germline, CDR1 is MGHDK and CDR2 SYGVNS.

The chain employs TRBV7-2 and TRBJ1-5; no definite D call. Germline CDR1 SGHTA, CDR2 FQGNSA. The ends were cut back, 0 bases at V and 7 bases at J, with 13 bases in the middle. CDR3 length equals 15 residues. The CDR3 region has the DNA TGTGCCAGCAGCTTAGCGCGAGGAGGGCCCCAGCCCCAGCATTTT. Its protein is CASSLARGGPQPQHF.

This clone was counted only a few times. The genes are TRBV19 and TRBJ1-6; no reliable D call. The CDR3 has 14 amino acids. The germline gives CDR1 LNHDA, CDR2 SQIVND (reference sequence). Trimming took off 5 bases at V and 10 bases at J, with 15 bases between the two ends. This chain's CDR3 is CASSSDGSGSPLHF. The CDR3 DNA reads TGTGCCAGTAGTTCAGATGGGAGTGGATCACCCCTCCACTTT.

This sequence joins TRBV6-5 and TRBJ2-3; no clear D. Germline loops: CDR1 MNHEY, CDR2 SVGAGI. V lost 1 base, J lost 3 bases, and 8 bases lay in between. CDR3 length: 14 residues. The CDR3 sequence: CASSYLAATDTQYF. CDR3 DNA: TGTGCCAGCAGTTACTTGGCCGCTACAGATACGCAGTATTTT.

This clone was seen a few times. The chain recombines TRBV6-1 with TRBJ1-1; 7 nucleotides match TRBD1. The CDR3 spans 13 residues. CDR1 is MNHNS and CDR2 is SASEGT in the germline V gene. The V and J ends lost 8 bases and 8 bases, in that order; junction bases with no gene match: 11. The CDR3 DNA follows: TGTGCCAGCGACACAGGGGACCGAGGGGAAGCTTTCTTT. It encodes CASDTGDRGEAFF.